Given below is one TCR beta chain in context. This clonotype was seen more than once but under ten times. The specificity of this receptor is unknown. Per-base quality was not reported, and no clone a single base away is much larger than it. This sample's treatment or condition label indicates: live attenuated yellow fever vaccine strain. At every blood-draw timepoint, two biological replicates of bulk PBMCs were collected. A standard Ficoll-Paque protocol was used to isolate PBMCs from peripheral blood. RNA was extracted with TriZol from bulk PBMCs, CD4 and CD8 fractions, and dextramer-positive and dextramer-negative fractions. V is reduced by 1 base and J by 8 bases, leaving a spacing of 12 bases between them. CDR1 SGHTA and CDR2 FQGNSA were looked up in the germline V gene. The CDR3 starts with the cysteine, ends with the phenylalanine, and has 14 residues. Of all the DNA, just the CDR3 is kept, 42 bases in frame from base 1.

This specimen comes from a study of T cells after yellow fever vaccination (dated by TCRdb to about 2019). Describing the broader study: Libraries from fractions with low cell numbers were prepared with the SMART-Seq v4 Ultra Low Input RNA kit. Bulk TCR alpha and beta repertoires were sequenced longitudinally to track T-cell clones before and after primary and booster YFV17D yellow fever vaccination. The cohort comprised two healthy male donors, one aged 18 to 29 and one aged 30 to 40 years. Blood was collected at multiple timepoints before and after primary and secondary immunization, and bulk PBMC replicates and cell subsets were isolated.

Study-wide findings and limitations: Because the study included only two donors, the extent to which the findings can be generalized is limited. Compared with the primary T-cell response, the secondary T-cell response was weaker but faster, peaking on day 5 rather than day 15. Computational filtering was needed because FACS-sorted repertoires could contain abundant contaminating clonotypes from the bulk population. Most clones expanded after primary vaccination were re-detected after the booster (96% of CD4 and 88% of CD8), suggesting broad memory maintenance. A small fraction of clonotypes showed up in both the CD4 and CD8 compartments, probably as a result of convergent recombination.

TCR cDNA was synthesized by 5'RACE template switching, through which a universal primer site and unique molecular identifiers were introduced. cDNA synthesis was primed from both the TCR alpha and TCR beta constant segments. Library amplification involved two PCR steps, and the second step added sample barcodes and sequencing adapters. Libraries were sequenced on Illumina HiSeq 2500 (2x100 bp) or NovaSeq (2x150 bp). As for the original processing: Demultiplexing of reads and collapsing into UMI consensus sequences were performed with MIGEC, and V(D)J alignment was carried out with MiXCR. Using edgeR on replicate PBMC samples, clonotypes were called vaccine-responding if FDR was below 0.01 and the log2 fold change was above 5 up to day 15. Each bulk clonotype was labeled CD4 or CD8 based on which sequenced repertoire, CD4 or CD8, contained the clonotype at higher abundance. The public sequencing data were trimmed at Q25 with fastp and processed into clonotypes with MiXCR by TCRdb, which kept only in-frame beta chains. Every CDR3 protein is listed once, alongside the most common genes and DNA of its rows. TCRdb, not the original authors, processed these V and J calls. For this sample there are fewer than 400,000 distinct CDR3 sequences; more than 5.5% appear just once. 15% of the sample is in the top ten clones.

The chain is encoded by TRBV7-2 joined to TRBJ2-1; the D gene assignment is ambiguous. Sequenced material: PBMCs, taken 5 days after the yellow fever booster vaccination. This TCR came from a man aged 30 to 45 who received the YFV17D yellow fever vaccine. The DNA sequence is TGTGCCAGCAGCTTAGACCAAGGTCTGTATGAGCAGTTCTTC. The resulting protein is CASSLDQGLYEQFF.